A single sample is the source of the 14 T cell receptor beta chains below, sequenced in a study of blood T cell repertoires in COVID-19. Some clones are missing from TCRdb's copy, which holds only in-frame ones; the method was immunoSEQ multiplex PCR. The data hold more than 95,000 clones, with approximately 81% observed a single time. The sequenced sample consisted of peripheral blood. The receptors here all came from a man older than 75 with COVID-19, enrolled during active disease.

This clone showed up just a few times. The chain joins TRBV6-5 to TRBJ1-1, with 8 bases identical to TRBD1. J gave up 1 base and V 6 bases, and 7 bases lay outside the gene matches. Germline CDR1 reads MNHEY; CDR2 reads SVGAGI. The CDR3 contains 15 residues. CDR3 residues: CASRTGQDWNTEAFF. The DNA of the CDR3 is TGTGCCAGCAGGACGGGACAGGATTGGAACACTGAAGCTTTCTTT.

The chain uses TRBV7-8 and TRBJ1-2; D might be TRBD1 (6 bases). V was trimmed by 4 bases and J by 1 base, leaving 16 bases between them. The germline CDR1 and CDR2 sequences are SGHVS and FQNEAQ. The CDR3 length is 16 residues. The CDR3 reads CASSSLGGGSNYGYTF. In DNA, the CDR3 is TGTGCCAGCAGCTCCCTAGGGGGGGGCAGTAACTATGGCTACACCTTC.

This chain joins TRBV29-1 and TRBJ1-1; D call uncertain. Looked up from germline, CDR1 is SQVTM and CDR2 is ANQGSEA. The CDR3 length is 11 residues. Trimming took off 4 bases at V and 1 base at J, with 4 bases between the two ends. The CDR3 DNA reads as TGCAGCGTTGCCAGGAACACTGAAGCTTTCTTT. This gives the protein CSVARNTEAFF. The full variable domain, rest sourced from reference TRBV29-1 and TRBJ1-1, is SAVISQKPSRDICQRGTSLTIQCQVDSQVTMMFWYRQQPGQSLTLIATANQGSEATYESGFVIDKFPISRPNLTFSTLTVSNMSPEDSSIYLCSVARNTEAFFGQGTRLTVV.

The V call is TRBV28, the J call TRBJ1-2; D remains unclear. There are 12 residues in the CDR3. V was trimmed by 1 base and J by 8 bases, leaving 8 bases between them. CDR1 and CDR2 from the germline V gene are MDHEN and SYDVKM. The CDR3 sequence is CASSLSGRGYTF. CDR3 coding DNA: TGTGCCAGCAGTTTATCGGGAAGGGGCTACACCTTC.

The chain uses TRBV9 and TRBJ1-4; 7 nucleotides match TRBD1. Germline trimming cut 0 bases from V and 8 bases from J; bases unmatched to any gene: 4. The germline gives CDR1 SGDLS, CDR2 YYNGEE. The CDR3 spans 14 residues. The CDR3 sequence: CASSVGTRGEKLFF. In nucleotides, the CDR3 is TGTGCCAGCAGCGTAGGGACCAGGGGGGAAAAACTGTTTTTT.

V gene TRBV25-1 combines with J gene TRBJ2-7; maybe TRBD2 (5 bases). Germline assignment: CDR1 MGHDK and CDR2 SYGVNS. The CDR3 has 14 residues. V shed 5 bases and J shed 4 bases, with 15 bases lying between them. CDR3 nucleotides: TGTGCCAGCAGTAGGACGGGAAGTAGTTACGAGCAGTACTTC. This sequence encodes CASSRTGSSYEQYF.

The chain is built from TRBV5-1 and TRBJ2-2; D may be TRBD2 (6 bases). The CDR3 runs to 16 residues. The germline V gene encodes CDR1 SGHRS and CDR2 YFSETQ. V shed 4 bases and J shed 7 bases, with 20 bases lying between them. For the CDR3, the DNA is TGCGCCAGCAGCATTGGGACCGGGACTCTAAACGGGGAGCTGTTTTTT. Translated, it gives CASSIGTGTLNGELFF. Combining the CDR3 with reference TRBV5-1 and TRBJ2-2 gives the whole variable domain KAGVTQTPRYLIKTRGQQVTLSCSPISGHRSVSWYQQTPGQGLQFLFEYFSETQRNKGNFPGRFSGRQFSNSRSEMNVSTLELGDSALYLCASSIGTGTLNGELFFGEGSRLTVL.

The sample holds a few counts of this clone. The chain joins TRBV28 to TRBJ1-1, with D perhaps matching TRBD1 (5 bases). Germline assignment: CDR1 MDHEN and CDR2 SYDVKM. The CDR3 covers 13 residues. The V end lost 9 bases, the J end lost 1 base, and 12 bases lay between the germline ends. The DNA for the CDR3 is TGTGCCAGTAGAGGGGAGGGGAACACTGAAGCTTTCTTT. It encodes CASRGEGNTEAFF. Full variable domain (remainder filled in from reference TRBV28 and TRBJ1-1): DVKVTQSSRYLVKRTGEKVFLECVQDMDHENMFWYRQDPGLGLRLIYFSYDVKMKEKGDIPEGYSVSREKKERFSLILESASTNQTSMYLCASRGEGNTEAFFGQGTRLTVV.

The rearrangement uses TRBV4-2 and TRBJ1-5, with TRBD1 as a possible D gene (6 bases). The CDR3 has 15 amino acids. V was cut by 1 base and J by 7 bases, with 14 bases left in between. Germline CDR1 and CDR2: LGHNA and YNFKEQ. CDR3 DNA: TGTGCCAGCAGCCAAGGGTCAGGGGCTGTCCAGCCCCAGCATTTT. This codes for CASSQGSGAVQPQHF.

This rearrangement joins TRBV11-2 to TRBJ1-2, with a weak D call TRBD1 (5 bases). V was shortened by 0 bases and J by 8 bases, with 16 bases between the two germline ends. The length of the CDR3 is 15 residues. Germline V gene data show CDR1 as SGHAT and CDR2 as FQNNGV. The chain's CDR3 is CASSLDITDRRGYTF. CDR3 in DNA: TGTGCCAGCAGCTTAGATATAACAGACAGAAGAGGCTACACCTTC.

The chain is built from TRBV28 and TRBJ1-2; D is uncertain. CDR3 size: 13 residues. The V and J ends lost 10 bases and 8 bases respectively, with 20 bases between them. CDR1 is MDHEN and CDR2 is SYDVKM in the germline V gene. This CDR3 reads CATVLTPSGGYTF. DNA of the CDR3: TGTGCCACCGTACTTACTCCGTCCGGGGGCTACACCTTC.

The gene calls are TRBV6-5 and TRBJ1-1, with D unclear. The V gene lost 3 bases and the J gene lost 1 base, with 12 bases spanning the gap. This CDR3 has 15 amino acids. CDR1 and CDR2 (germline): MNHEY, SVGAGI. CDR3 protein: CASSYWAEGNTEAFF. The CDR3 DNA is TGTGCCAGCAGTTATTGGGCGGAGGGGAACACTGAAGCTTTCTTT.

The rearrangement joins TRBV18 to TRBJ2-5; 9 bases match TRBD2. The CDR3 covers 15 residues. Germline-derived CDR1 and CDR2 are KGHSH and LQKENI. The trim removed 1 base at V and 5 bases at J, leaving 5 bases unmatched. The CDR3, as DNA: TGTGCCAGCTCACCACGACTAGCGGCCGAGGAGACCCAGTACTTC. Its translation is CASSPRLAAEETQYF.

The chain has TRBV19 and TRBJ2-4; D is perhaps TRBD1 (5 bases). The germline V gene encodes CDR1 LNHDA and CDR2 SQIVND (reference sequence). The CDR3 runs 12 residues. V dropped 1 base and J dropped 9 bases, with 7 bases sitting between them. The CDR3 protein is CASSIADTIQYF. The CDR3 DNA is TGTGCCAGTAGTATAGCGGACACCATTCAGTACTTC.